A selection of T cell receptor beta chains follows, all from one sample in a study of T-cell reconstitution after alpha-beta-depleted transplantation in children. TCRdb re-called the PCR reads with MiXCR, one entry per CDR3 protein. The sample consists of a few hundred thousand distinct CDR3 sequences, about an eighth of them appearing once. Sample: PBMCs, taken from the stem cell graft. These receptors originate from a human donor who donated a stem cell graft to a child with Fanconi anemia. Each CDR3 is given with its conserved first and last residue. The order of the fields is V gene, D gene, J gene, clone size, CDR3 DNA, CDR3 protein. A D gene is named only where the DNA matches it firmly. Clone sizes are given selectively: once, few, many, or a class where the clone is expanded.

V gene: TRBV5-1; D gene: -; J gene: TRBJ2-1; clone size: -; CDR3 DNA: TGCGCCAGCAGCTTGGATGGGATAGCTGCCGGTGAGCAGTTCTTC; CDR3 protein: CASSLDGIAAGEQFF
V gene: TRBV5-1; D gene: -; J gene: TRBJ2-1; clone size: many; CDR3 DNA: TGCGCCAGCAGCGACAGCCCCAGCTCCTACAATGAGCAGTTCTTC; CDR3 protein: CASSDSPSSYNEQFF
V gene: TRBV12-3/TRBV12-4; D gene: TRBD1; J gene: TRBJ1-6; clone size: few; CDR3 DNA: TGTGCCAGCAGCCAAGGGACAGGGATCGGTCCCCTCCACTTT; CDR3 protein: CASSQGTGIGPLHF
V gene: TRBV12-3/TRBV12-4; D gene: -; J gene: TRBJ2-5; clone size: many; CDR3 DNA: TGTGCCAGCAGTCCTCAGGGAGAGACCCAGTACTTC; CDR3 protein: CASSPQGETQYF
V gene: TRBV20-1; D gene: -; J gene: TRBJ2-3; clone size: once; CDR3 DNA: TGCAGTGCTAGAGCGCAGGCCACAGATACGCAGTATTTT; CDR3 protein: CSARAQATDTQYF
V gene: TRBV7-2; D gene: -; J gene: TRBJ1-2; clone size: -; CDR3 DNA: TGTGCCAGCAGCTTTACCCCGGGGGCTAACTATGGCTACACCTTC; CDR3 protein: CASSFTPGANYGYTF
V gene: TRBV12-3/TRBV12-4; D gene: -; J gene: TRBJ2-5; clone size: few; CDR3 DNA: TGTGGGGGGAATCCCGGGACATCCCAGTACTTC; CDR3 protein: CGGNPGTSQYF
V gene: TRBV12-3/TRBV12-4; D gene: -; J gene: TRBJ2-2; clone size: many; CDR3 DNA: TGTGCCAGCAGTCCCTACCAAACAGGTTTCGCCGGGGAGCTGTTTTTT; CDR3 protein: CASSPYQTGFAGELFF
V gene: TRBV29-1; D gene: -; J gene: TRBJ2-7; clone size: -; CDR3 DNA: TGCAGCGCCCTGGGTCAGTACGAGCAGTACTTC; CDR3 protein: CSALGQYEQYF
V gene: TRBV20-1; D gene: TRBD2; J gene: TRBJ2-5; clone size: few; CDR3 DNA: TGCAGTGCCACCTGGAGGAGCGGGGCTACGCAAGAGACCCAGTACTTC; CDR3 protein: CSATWRSGATQETQYF
V gene: TRBV5-4; D gene: TRBD2; J gene: TRBJ2-3; clone size: many; CDR3 DNA: TGTGCCAGCAGCTTGGGTAGCGGGGGTGGTTCGGGAGATACGCAGTATTTT; CDR3 protein: CASSLGSGGGSGDTQYF
V gene: TRBV30; D gene: -; J gene: TRBJ2-3; clone size: -; CDR3 DNA: TGTGCCTGGATGGTGGGGGAGGTTCGGGCAGATACGCAGTATTTT; CDR3 protein: CAWMVGEVRADTQYF
V gene: TRBV4-3; D gene: -; J gene: TRBJ2-7; clone size: many; CDR3 DNA: TGCGCCAGCAGCCAAGCGGCGGGTAACTCCTACGAGCAGTACTTC; CDR3 protein: CASSQAAGNSYEQYF
V gene: TRBV7-2; D gene: -; J gene: TRBJ2-1; clone size: -; CDR3 DNA: TGTGCCAGCAGCTTCCGGGAGAGCTCCTACAATGAGCAGTTCTTC; CDR3 protein: CASSFRESSYNEQFF
V gene: TRBV5-1; D gene: -; J gene: TRBJ2-2; clone size: few; CDR3 DNA: TGCGCCAGCAGCAGGGCTAACACCGGGGAGCTGTTTTTT; CDR3 protein: CASSRANTGELFF
V gene: TRBV14; D gene: -; J gene: TRBJ1-2; clone size: many; CDR3 DNA: TGTGCCAGCAGCCAGACACAGGGAGTAGGCTACACCTTC; CDR3 protein: CASSQTQGVGYTF
V gene: TRBV5-1; D gene: TRBD1; J gene: TRBJ1-1; clone size: -; CDR3 DNA: TGCGCCAGCAGCTTCTTGGGACAGCCTTTGAACACTGAAGCTTTCTTT; CDR3 protein: CASSFLGQPLNTEAFF
V gene: TRBV4-3; D gene: TRBD1; J gene: TRBJ1-1; clone size: few; CDR3 DNA: TGCGCCAGCAGCCAAGAAGGACAGGGCGACCTCGGCACTGAAGCTTTCTTT; CDR3 protein: CASSQEGQGDLGTEAFF
V gene: TRBV3-1; D gene: -; J gene: TRBJ2-1; clone size: few; CDR3 DNA: TGTGCCAGCAGCCAATGGCGGGGCTATGAGCAGTTCTTC; CDR3 protein: CASSQWRGYEQFF
V gene: TRBV7-8; D gene: -; J gene: TRBJ1-2; clone size: -; CDR3 DNA: TGTGCCAGCAGCCCGGGGGCTGACGGGCTGCGAACCTTC; CDR3 protein: CASSPGADGLRTF
V gene: TRBV11-2; D gene: TRBD2; J gene: TRBJ2-5; clone size: -; CDR3 DNA: TGTGCCAGCAGCAAAAGTAGCGGGGGCGTAGAGACCCAGTACTTC; CDR3 protein: CASSKSSGGVETQYF
V gene: TRBV7-2; D gene: -; J gene: TRBJ2-2; clone size: -; CDR3 DNA: TGTGCCAGCAGCTTAGCAATTACAGAGGCCGGGGAGCTGTTTTTT; CDR3 protein: CASSLAITEAGELFF
V gene: TRBV12-3/TRBV12-4; D gene: -; J gene: TRBJ1-1; clone size: few; CDR3 DNA: TGTGCCAGCAGCACTAAAATGAACACTGAAGCTTTCTTT; CDR3 protein: CASSTKMNTEAFF
V gene: TRBV4-3; D gene: -; J gene: TRBJ1-6; clone size: -; CDR3 DNA: TGCGCCAGCAGCCAAGGGTGGGAGGCGAATTCACCCCTCCACTTT; CDR3 protein: CASSQGWEANSPLHF
V gene: TRBV18; D gene: -; J gene: TRBJ1-5; clone size: -; CDR3 DNA: TGTGCCAGCTCACCAGAGATAACGGGAGGCGGTCAGCCCCAGCATTTT; CDR3 protein: CASSPEITGGGQPQHF
V gene: TRBV3-1; D gene: -; J gene: TRBJ1-1; clone size: few; CDR3 DNA: TGTGCCAGCAGCTCCTACAGGGCTAAGACTGAAGCTTTCTTT; CDR3 protein: CASSSYRAKTEAFF
V gene: TRBV6-2/TRBV6-3; D gene: -; J gene: TRBJ2-2; clone size: many; CDR3 DNA: TGTGCCAGCAGGGGATTGCGGGGAAGCACCGGGGAGCTGTTTTTT; CDR3 protein: CASRGLRGSTGELFF
V gene: TRBV7-8; D gene: -; J gene: TRBJ1-1; clone size: few; CDR3 DNA: TGTGCCAGCAGCTTAGCGCTCGAGGGAAGGGGTACTGAAGCTTTCTTT; CDR3 protein: CASSLALEGRGTEAFF
V gene: TRBV9; D gene: -; J gene: TRBJ1-1; clone size: few; CDR3 DNA: TGTGCCAGCAGCGTAGCCGTGGAGACTGAAGCTTTCTTT; CDR3 protein: CASSVAVETEAFF
V gene: TRBV20-1; D gene: -; J gene: TRBJ1-5; clone size: many; CDR3 DNA: TGCAGTGCTAGTCAGGGCAATCAGCCCCAGCATTTT; CDR3 protein: CSASQGNQPQHF
V gene: TRBV7-9; D gene: TRBD1; J gene: TRBJ2-3; clone size: many; CDR3 DNA: TGTGCCAGCAGCTTGTTAGCCGGGACAGGGGTTGGGACGCAGTATTTT; CDR3 protein: CASSLLAGTGVGTQYF
V gene: TRBV11-1; D gene: -; J gene: TRBJ2-5; clone size: -; CDR3 DNA: TGTGCCAGCAGCCAAAACCCCCCGGGTGGTCGACAAGAGACCCAGTACTTC; CDR3 protein: CASSQNPPGGRQETQYF
V gene: TRBV7-9; D gene: -; J gene: TRBJ2-1; clone size: -; CDR3 DNA: TGTGCCAAGTCCGGGGACCCAGCCTACAATGAGCAGTTCTTC; CDR3 protein: CAKSGDPAYNEQFF
V gene: TRBV12-3/TRBV12-4; D gene: TRBD2; J gene: TRBJ2-1; clone size: few; CDR3 DNA: TGTGCCACCGGAGGGACTAGCGGGGATGGTAGTGAGCAGTTCTTC; CDR3 protein: CATGGTSGDGSEQFF
V gene: TRBV5-6; D gene: -; J gene: TRBJ2-5; clone size: -; CDR3 DNA: TGTGCCAGCAGCACCTGGGACCAAGAGACCCAGTACTTC; CDR3 protein: CASSTWDQETQYF
V gene: TRBV6-1; D gene: -; J gene: TRBJ1-1; clone size: -; CDR3 DNA: TGTGCCAGCAGAAAAGTCATGAACACTGAAGCTTTCTTT; CDR3 protein: CASRKVMNTEAFF
V gene: TRBV29-1; D gene: -; J gene: TRBJ2-1; clone size: few; CDR3 DNA: TGCAGCGTTGCTACACCCAAAATTTCCTACAATGAGCAGTTCTTC; CDR3 protein: CSVATPKISYNEQFF
V gene: TRBV19; D gene: -; J gene: TRBJ1-6; clone size: -; CDR3 DNA: TGTGTCAGCCTGTCACGGGGGACAACCCGGAATTCACCCCTCCACTTT; CDR3 protein: CVSLSRGTTRNSPLHF
V gene: TRBV27; D gene: -; J gene: TRBJ1-2; clone size: -; CDR3 DNA: TGTGCCAGCAGGCAAGCGGGCTATGGCTACACCTTC; CDR3 protein: CASRQAGYGYTF
V gene: TRBV3-1; D gene: -; J gene: TRBJ1-1; clone size: -; CDR3 DNA: TGTGCCAGCAGCCAAGATCTGTCGACAGGATCTGAAGCTTTCTTT; CDR3 protein: CASSQDLSTGSEAFF
V gene: TRBV7-8; D gene: -; J gene: TRBJ1-5; clone size: -; CDR3 DNA: TGTGCCAGCAGCTTAGTACAGGGCGGGTACAAGAATCAGCCCCAGCATTTT; CDR3 protein: CASSLVQGGYKNQPQHF
V gene: TRBV20-1; D gene: -; J gene: TRBJ1-1; clone size: -; CDR3 DNA: TGCAGTGCTGAAAACGGTCCCACTGAAGCTTTCTTT; CDR3 protein: CSAENGPTEAFF
V gene: TRBV2; D gene: -; J gene: TRBJ1-3; clone size: -; CDR3 DNA: TGTGCCAGCAGTGAAAACCAGGCCAGCTCTGGAAACACCATATATTTT; CDR3 protein: CASSENQASSGNTIYF